A single sample is the source of the 22 T cell receptor beta chains below, sequenced in a study of identical twins. TCRdb called the 5' RACE reads again in MiXCR, with one record for every CDR3 protein. The data contain approximately 600,000 distinct CDR3 sequences, more than 9% of them seen just once; the ten biggest clones take up around 3%. These same records also appear under a second study, on yellow fever vaccine responses in identical twins.

Sequences were obtained from PBMCs. The receptors originated from a woman between 18 and 29 years old in good health.

Worth noting for this clonotype: A read error is likely, as this CDR3 ends without the conserved phenylalanine or tryptophan. The chain joins TRBV6-1 to TRBJ2-2; tentatively, D is TRBD1 (5 bases). This CDR3 has 14 residues. Germline values: CDR1 MNHNS, CDR2 SASEGT. Trimming pared 6 bases from V and 6 bases from J, leaving 14 bases between. The CDR3, as DNA: TGTGCCAGCAGCATCAAATTGGGGCCCGGGGAGCTGTTTCTT. Translated: CASSIKLGPGELFL.

The J gene is TRBJ2-3, the V gene TRBV6-5; tentatively, D is TRBD1 (7 bases). The V gene lost 0 bases and the J gene lost 2 bases, with 18 bases spanning the gap. CDR1 and CDR2 (germline): MNHEY, SVGAGI. This CDR3 has 18 residues. CDR3: CASSYSSISGGYTDTQYF. Here the CDR3 DNA reads TGTGCCAGCAGTTACTCGAGCATTTCAGGGGGGTACACAGATACGCAGTATTTT.

In this sample, this clonotype turned up a few times. This sequence joins TRBV7-8 and TRBJ1-2; 11 nucleotides line up with TRBD1. V was clipped by 5 bases and J by 3 bases; unmatched bases: 5. The CDR3 runs to 15 residues. Germline CDR1 is SGHVS and CDR2 is FQNEAQ. CDR3 DNA sequence: TGTGCCAGCAGCCGGGCGGGACAGGGGGACTATGGCTACACCTTC. It encodes CASSRAGQGDYGYTF.

The chain couples TRBV6-2 or TRBV6-3 to TRBJ2-7; 9 bases line up with TRBD1. Per germline, CDR1 MNHEY and CDR2 SVGEGT. The CDR3 length is 15 residues. V dropped 6 bases and J dropped 6; count of bases not matched to a gene: 12. The CDR3 DNA sequence: TGTGCCAGCAGCGCCCACCGGGACAGGGCCCTCGAGCAGTACTTC. Translating gives CASSAHRDRALEQYF.

The rearrangement links TRBV18 to TRBJ2-4; D remains ambiguous. Germline V gene lookup returns CDR1 KGHSH and CDR2 LQKENI. This CDR3 contains 15 residues. Trimming removed 3 bases from V and 0 bases from J, with 9 bases in between. The CDR3 here is CASSPTDSAKNIQYF. CDR3 DNA: TGTGCCAGCTCACCCACCGATTCAGCCAAAAACATTCAGTACTTC.

This clonotype occurred many times. The rearrangement uses TRBV5-1 and TRBJ2-5; tentatively, D is TRBD1 (5 bases). The ends were cut back, 7 bases at V and 3 bases at J, with 19 bases in the middle. This CDR3 contains 15 residues. Germline loops: CDR1 SGHRS, CDR2 YFSETQ. The CDR3 is CASGRAAGSEETQYF. As DNA, the CDR3 is TGCGCCAGCGGCCGCGCTGCAGGGTCCGAAGAGACCCAGTACTTC.

The chain carries TRBV5-1 and TRBJ2-2; D possibly corresponds to TRBD2 (6 bases). Trimming removed 1 base at V and 5 bases at J, with 15 bases between. Germline V gene data show CDR1 as SGHRS and CDR2 as YFSETQ. The CDR3 totals 16 residues. Here the CDR3 reads CASSLTAGSGTGELFF. The CDR3 DNA follows: TGCGCCAGCAGCTTGACGGCGGGGTCGGGGACCGGGGAGCTGTTTTTT.

Only a few counts were recorded for this clonotype. This rearrangement joins TRBV6-1 to TRBJ2-6; 12 bases match TRBD1. CDR1 and CDR2 (germline): MNHNS, SASEGT. V lost 8 bases, J lost 2 bases, and 1 base stayed unmatched. This CDR3 is 15 amino acids long. The CDR3 coding sequence is TGTGCCAGCGGGACAGGGGGCGCTGGGGCCAACGTCCTGACTTTC. Translation: CASGTGGAGANVLTF.

This clonotype appeared a few times. The chain has TRBV18 and TRBJ2-3; TRBD1 is a possible D gene (5 bases). This CDR3 comprises 18 residues. V shed 3 bases and J shed 0 bases, with 19 bases lying between them. Germline values: CDR1 KGHSH, CDR2 LQKENI. The CDR3 sequence: CASSPRRQGKTSTDTQYF. CDR3 nucleotide sequence: TGTGCCAGCTCACCCCGGCGTCAGGGAAAGACTAGCACAGATACGCAGTATTTT.

This clonotype was picked up a small number of times. The gene calls are TRBV10-3 and TRBJ2-3; D unclear. Germline V gives CDR1 ENHRY, CDR2 SYGVKD. The CDR3 consists of 15 residues. The V end was cut by 0 bases, the J end by 4 bases, with 11 bases between. The CDR3 is CAISESSIGSDTQYF. The CDR3 bases are TGTGCCATCAGTGAGTCGAGCATTGGGTCAGATACGCAGTATTTT.

This CDR3 reads CSARGGLERGGREQFF. The CDR3 DNA follows: TGCAGTGCTAGAGGGGGGCTTGAGCGGGGGGGCCGTGAGCAGTTCTTC. The rearrangement uses TRBV20-1 and TRBJ2-1; 10 nucleotides align to TRBD2. Trimming at V came to 1 base and at J to 9 bases, leaving 12 bases not matched to a gene. CDR1 is DFQATT, CDR2 SNEGSKA, per germline (reference sequence). This CDR3 comprises 16 residues.

V is TRBV29-1 and J is TRBJ2-7; the D call may be TRBD1 or TRBD2 (6 bases each). The V gene's germline CDR1 is SQVTM and CDR2 ANQGSEA. Trimming shortened V by 2 bases and J by 2 bases, and 10 bases separated the two germline ends. The CDR3 totals 13 residues. The CDR3 DNA reads TGCAGCGTTGAACGGGGGACAACCTACGAGCAGTACTTC. Encoded protein: CSVERGTTYEQYF.

V usage is TRBV28 and J usage is TRBJ2-7; possibly TRBD1 or TRBD2 for D (5 bases each). Germline values: CDR1 MDHEN, CDR2 SYDVKM. V shed 2 bases and J shed 1 base, with 18 bases lying between them. The CDR3 runs 17 residues. CDR3 region: CASSLILGDLSSYEQYF. CDR3 nucleotide sequence: TGTGCCAGCAGTTTAATTTTGGGGGATTTATCGTCCTACGAGCAGTACTTC.

This clonotype was observed many times. The rearrangement uses TRBV6-1 and TRBJ1-4, with a possible D match to TRBD1 (5 bases). Germline V gene data show CDR1 as MNHNS and CDR2 as SASEGT. V gave up 5 bases and J gave up 3 bases, with 13 bases separating them. The CDR3 consists of 15 residues. The CDR3 DNA reads TGTGCCAGCAGTCCCCTCAGGGCCCCTAATGAAAAACTGTTTTTT. Its translation: CASSPLRAPNEKLFF.

This clonotype was observed a handful of times. The V call is TRBV7-6, the J call TRBJ2-1; 8 bases are a match to TRBD2. Germline CDR1 and CDR2: SGHVS and FNYEAQ. V shed 5 bases, J shed 6 bases, and the junction held 12 bases outside the gene matches. This CDR3 is built from 16 residues. The CDR3 sequence is CASSPMGLVGGNEQFF. The CDR3 DNA reads as TGTGCCAGCAGCCCAATGGGACTAGTTGGGGGCAATGAGCAGTTCTTC.

This clonotype was seen more than once but under ten times. V usage is TRBV6-4 and J usage is TRBJ2-5; 9 bases fit TRBD2. V lost 8 bases and J lost 5; bases outside the gene matches: 12. The CDR3 covers 15 residues. Germline V gene sequence: CDR1 MRHNA, CDR2 SNTAGT. The CDR3 DNA reads as TGTGCCAGCTCCCCGGGGGGACTAGCAGTGGAGACCCAGTACTTC. The encoded protein is CASSPGGLAVETQYF.

V gene TRBV28 combines with J gene TRBJ2-7; 7 nucleotides line up with TRBD1. V shed 6 bases and J 4 bases; nucleotides not matched to a gene: 12. Germline V gene data show CDR1 as MDHEN and CDR2 as SYDVKM. The CDR3 sequence is 15 residues long. In DNA form, the CDR3 reads TGTGCCAGCAGAAGATCGGGACAGAGCCTTTACGAGCAGTACTTC. Protein sequence: CASRRSGQSLYEQYF.

The rearrangement links TRBV10-3 to TRBJ2-5, with 8 bases fitting TRBD1. J gave up 2 bases and V 8 bases, and 10 bases lay outside the gene matches. Looked up from germline, CDR1 is ENHRY and CDR2 is SYGVKD. This CDR3 contains 15 residues. The chain's CDR3 is CAIANIGQGQETQYF. In DNA form, the CDR3 reads TGTGCCATCGCAAACATTGGACAGGGACAAGAGACCCAGTACTTC.

This chain uses TRBV4-3 with TRBJ2-7; weak D call: TRBD2 (5 bases). CDR3 length equals 17 residues. Germline V lookup: CDR1 LGHNA, CDR2 YSLEER. V was cut by 0 bases and J by 4 bases, with 19 bases left in between. This chain's CDR3 is CASSQDGGSTVPYEQYF. The CDR3, as DNA: TGCGCCAGCAGCCAAGATGGAGGATCCACGGTACCATACGAGCAGTACTTC.

This clonotype was picked up many times. The gene calls are TRBV7-2 and TRBJ2-3, with TRBD2 matching over 8 bases. The germline V gene encodes CDR1 SGHTA and CDR2 FQGNSA. This CDR3 spans 16 amino acids. Trimming cost V 1 base and J 2 bases; bases outside gene matches: 5. CDR3 sequence (DNA): TGTGCCAGCAGCTTAGGGGGGCGGGGGGTCACAGATACGCAGTATTTT. Translated: CASSLGGRGVTDTQYF.

This rearrangement joins TRBV4-2 to TRBJ1-1; TRBD1 matches 7 bases. CDR1 and CDR2 from the germline V gene are LGHNA and YNFKEQ. The CDR3 is made up of 14 amino acids. The J segment lost 8 bases and the V segment lost 1 base, leaving 7 bases of the junction unmatched. Written as DNA, the CDR3 is TGTGCCAGCAGCCAAGGGACAGGCCACTTGGAAGCTTTCTTT. Its protein is CASSQGTGHLEAFF.

This clonotype appeared a few times. The chain uses TRBV29-1 and TRBJ1-6; D possibly corresponds to TRBD1 (6 bases). This CDR3 region has 14 residues. The germline V and J ends were trimmed by 4 bases and 9 bases, with 16 bases remaining between them. Germline assignment: CDR1 SQVTM and CDR2 ANQGSEA. The CDR3 spells CSVVEGGLGSPLHF. DNA for the CDR3: TGCAGCGTTGTAGAGGGGGGGCTCGGTTCACCCCTCCACTTT. The whole variable domain, filled in from reference TRBV29-1 and TRBJ1-6, reads SAVISQKPSRDICQRGTSLTIQCQVDSQVTMMFWYRQQPGQSLTLIATANQGSEATYESGFVIDKFPISRPNLTFSTLTVSNMSPEDSSIYLCSVVEGGLGSPLHFGNGTRLTVT.